One and the same sample provided the 10 T cell receptor beta chains below, sequenced in a study of breast tumors, draining lymph nodes, adjacent tissues. TCRdb re-called the multiplex PCR reads through MiXCR, storing one row per CDR3 protein. This sample yields about 230,000 distinct CDR3 sequences, of which about 32% are seen a single time; around 1.5% belongs to the top ten. The lymph nodes were axillary draining lymph nodes from breast cancer patients. Sequenced input: axillary lymph node tissue. The source is a female donor with breast cancer. Some clones in this sample may be carry-over from other donors' samples.

The V and J genes are TRBV6-5 and TRBJ2-5, with D possibly being TRBD2 (6 bases). The CDR3 has 14 amino acids. The V gene's germline CDR1 is MNHEY and CDR2 SVGAGI. Trimming stripped 5 bases from V and 5 bases from J, with 15 bases between. This CDR3 is CASSQGPAGETQYF. DNA of the CDR3: TGTGCCAGCAGTCAAGGCCCGGCGGGGGAGACCCAGTACTTC.

The V call is TRBV15, the J call TRBJ2-2, with D possibly matching TRBD1 (7 bases). Germline assignment: CDR1 LNHNV and CDR2 YYDKDF (reference sequence). V was cut by 4 bases and J by 6 bases, with 27 bases left in between. The CDR3 totals 19 residues. CDR3 loop: CATSIHPRLTDRDSGELFF. The CDR3 DNA is TGTGCCACCAGCATCCACCCCAGACTAACAGACAGGGACTCCGGGGAGCTGTTTTTT. Variable domain in full (rest from reference TRBV15 and TRBJ2-2): DAMVIQNPRYQVTQFGKPVTLSCSQTLNHNVMYWYQQKSSQAPKLLFHYYDKDFNNEADTPDNFQSRRPNTSFCFLDIRSPGLGDTAMYLCATSIHPRLTDRDSGELFFGEGSRLTVL.

On this clonotype: A much larger clonotype is one base distant, so this may be a read error. This chain links TRBV5-5 with TRBJ1-6, with D unclear. From germline, CDR1 is SGHKS and CDR2 YYEKEE (reference sequence). V lost 0 bases, J lost 9 bases, and 10 bases lay in between. CDR3 length: 14 residues. In DNA form, the CDR3 reads TGTGCCAGCAGCTTGGTGTGGGCCACTTCACCCCTCCACTTT. This translates into CASSLVWATSPLHF. Complete variable domain (other parts from reference TRBV5-5 and TRBJ1-6): DAGVTQSPTHLIKTRGQQVTLRCSPISGHKSVSWYQQVLGQGPQFIFQYYEKEERGRGNFPDRFSARQFPNYSSELNVNALLLGDSALYLCASSLVWATSPLHFGNGTRLTVT.

As concerns this clonotype: The junction does not match germline at one end; this may be a read error. The V gene is TRBV5-5, the J gene TRBJ1-1, with a weak D call TRBD1 (5 bases). Germline assignment: CDR1 SGHKS and CDR2 YYEKEE (reference sequence). The CDR3 runs to 15 residues. CDR3 nucleotides: TGTGCCAGCATACCCCCGGGACGGCCGAACACTGAAACTTTCTTT. Translated: CASIPPGRPNTETFF.

Remarks on this clonotype: A read error may account for a junction end that differs from germline. The rearrangement uses TRBV7-3 and TRBJ1-6; D is perhaps TRBD1 (5 bases). CDR1 is SGHTA and CDR2 is FQGTGA in the germline V gene. The CDR3 sequence is 17 residues long. The CDR3 sequence: CASSPGGGDSYNSPLHF. CDR3 in DNA: TGTGCCAGCAGCCCCGGCGGGGGGGACTCCTACAATTCACCCCTCCACTTT.

This clonotype came up many times. The chain joins TRBV20-1 to TRBJ1-5; TRBD1 is a possible D gene (5 bases). The length of the CDR3 is 15 residues. V was pared by 3 bases and J by 4 bases, with 16 bases between. The germline V gene encodes CDR1 DFQATT and CDR2 SNEGSKA (reference sequence). CDR3 sequence: CSASPSGRTNQPQHF. The CDR3 region has the DNA TGCAGTGCTAGTCCCTCGGGACGGACAAATCAGCCCCAGCATTTT.

This chain links TRBV25-1 with TRBJ2-7, with 8 bases identical to TRBD2. The CDR3 is 12 residues long. Germline CDR1 and CDR2: MGHDK and SYGVNS. V lost 7 bases, J lost 7 bases, and 6 bases stayed unmatched. The CDR3 region is CASKRGGGEQYF. CDR3 DNA sequence: TGTGCCAGCAAACGGGGGGGGGGAGAGCAGTACTTC.

This clonotype was detected ten times or more. The gene calls are TRBV5-1 and TRBJ2-7; a weak D match, TRBD1 (6 bases). V lost 0 bases, J lost 2 bases, and 9 bases lay in between. The CDR3 extends over 14 amino acids. Germline CDR1 and CDR2: SGHRS and YFSETQ. As DNA, the CDR3 is TGCGCCAGCAGCTTGGTGGGGGCAGCCTACGAGCAGTACTTC. Translation: CASSLVGAAYEQYF.

V and J are TRBV12-3 or TRBV12-4 and TRBJ1-3; unclear D gene. V shed 6 bases and J shed 2 bases, with 8 bases lying between them. This CDR3 spans 13 amino acids. The DNA for the CDR3 is TGTGCCAGCAGGATCCTCCCTGGAAACACCATATATTTT. This sequence encodes CASRILPGNTIYF.

This clonotype was seen at least ten times. J is TRBJ2-1 and V is TRBV13, with 7 bases matching TRBD2. The CDR3 loop spans 16 amino acids. The germline V gene has CDR1 PRHDT and CDR2 FYEKMQ (reference sequence). Trimming at V came to 5 bases and at J to 8 bases, leaving 15 bases not matched to a gene. The CDR3 DNA follows: TGTGCCAGCAGCACCCGGGACTATGAGAGGGCCGATGAGCAGTTCTTC. Protein product: CASSTRDYERADEQFF.